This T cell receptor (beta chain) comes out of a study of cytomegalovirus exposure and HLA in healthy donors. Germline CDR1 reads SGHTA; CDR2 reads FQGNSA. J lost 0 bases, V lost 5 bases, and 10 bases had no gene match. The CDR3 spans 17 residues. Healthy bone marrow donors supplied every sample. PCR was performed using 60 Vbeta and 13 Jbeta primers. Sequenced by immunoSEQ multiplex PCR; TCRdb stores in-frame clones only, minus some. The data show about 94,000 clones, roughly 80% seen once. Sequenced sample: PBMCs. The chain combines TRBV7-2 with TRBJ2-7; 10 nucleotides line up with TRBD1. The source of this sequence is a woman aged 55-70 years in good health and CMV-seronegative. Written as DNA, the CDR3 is TGTGCCAGCAGCCAGAGAGGGACAGGGGATTTCTCCTACGAGCAGTACTTC. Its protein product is CASSQRGTGDFSYEQYF.